This TCR beta chain was sequenced for a study of T cell changes during pregnancy in multiple sclerosis. This CDR3 comprises 16 residues. V trimming: 5 bases; J trimming: 7 bases; junction bases outside the gene matches: 15. CDR1 and CDR2 (germline): SGDLS, YYNGEE. Generated by immunoSEQ multiplex PCR, the TCRdb table keeps only in-frame clones and is missing some. The table includes approximately 70,000 clones, around 90% detected once. The sample here was peripheral blood, taken after pregnancy. This chain connects TRBV9 to TRBJ1-2, with 9 positions matching TRBD1. The sequence was collected from a female donor with multiple sclerosis, enrolled in a pregnancy study. CDR3 coding DNA: TGTGCCAGCAGTACAATGGGACCGGGACAGGGAGGTGGCTACACCTTC. It is translated as CASSTMGPGQGGGYTF.